Here is one TCR beta chain with its context. This specimen comes from a study of STAT5B mutations in CD4+ large granular lymphocyte leukemia. Germline V gives CDR1 MNHEY, CDR2 SMNVEV (reference sequence). Trimming took 6 bases from V and 6 from J; bases not matched to a gene: 14. The CDR3 runs 16 residues. Produced via immunoSEQ multiplex PCR; TCRdb's table is partial and in-frame only. The table shows 20,000 or so clones, with roughly 82% occurring only once. This sequence joins TRBV27 and TRBJ2-1; 7 nucleotides line up with TRBD1. This TCR was recovered from a human donor in good health. Sequenced sample: CD4+ T cells from blood buffy coats. The CDR3 region is CASSSHSIDRANEQFF. As DNA, the CDR3 is TGTGCCAGCAGCTCCCACTCGATCGACAGGGCCAATGAGCAGTTCTTC.